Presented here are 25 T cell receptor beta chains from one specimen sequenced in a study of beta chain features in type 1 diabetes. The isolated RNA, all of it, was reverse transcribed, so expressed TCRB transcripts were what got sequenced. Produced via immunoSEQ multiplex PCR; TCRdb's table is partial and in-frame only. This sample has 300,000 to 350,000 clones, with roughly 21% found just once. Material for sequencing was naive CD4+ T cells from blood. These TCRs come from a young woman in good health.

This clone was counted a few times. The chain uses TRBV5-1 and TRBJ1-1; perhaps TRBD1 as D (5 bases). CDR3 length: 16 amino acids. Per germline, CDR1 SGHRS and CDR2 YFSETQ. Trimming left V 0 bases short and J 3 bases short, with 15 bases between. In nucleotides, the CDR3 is TGCGCCAGCAGCTTGGTCTTCAGGGTTCGGGACACTGAAGCTTTCTTT. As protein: CASSLVFRVRDTEAFF.

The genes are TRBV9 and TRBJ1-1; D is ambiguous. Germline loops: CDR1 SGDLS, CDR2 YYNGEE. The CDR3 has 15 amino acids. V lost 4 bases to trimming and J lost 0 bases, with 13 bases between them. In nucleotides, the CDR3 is TGTGCCAGCAGCAGGATGCAGACATTGAACACTGAAGCTTTCTTT. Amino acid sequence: CASSRMQTLNTEAFF.

CDR3 sequence: CASSLGTSGGYNEQFF. The CDR3 region has the DNA TGCGCCAGCAGCTTGGGGACTAGCGGAGGCTACAATGAGCAGTTCTTC. The V call is TRBV5-1, the J call TRBJ2-1; 10 bases map to TRBD2. V shed 0 bases and J 3 bases; nucleotides not matched to a gene: 3. CDR1 SGHRS and CDR2 YFSETQ come from the germline V gene. The CDR3 consists of 16 residues.

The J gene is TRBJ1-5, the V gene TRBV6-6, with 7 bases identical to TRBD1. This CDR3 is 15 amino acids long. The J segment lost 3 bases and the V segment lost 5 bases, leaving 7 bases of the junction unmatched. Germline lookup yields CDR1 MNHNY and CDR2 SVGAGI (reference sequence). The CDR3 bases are TGTGCCAGCAGTGCACCGACAGGGAACAATCAGCCCCAGCATTTT. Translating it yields CASSAPTGNNQPQHF.

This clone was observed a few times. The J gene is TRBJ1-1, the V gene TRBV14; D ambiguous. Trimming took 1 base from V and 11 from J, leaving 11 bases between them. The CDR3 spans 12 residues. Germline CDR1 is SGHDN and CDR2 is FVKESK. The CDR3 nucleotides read TGTGCCAGCAGCCAAGGGACTCATAAGGCTTTCTTT. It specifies CASSQGTHKAFF.

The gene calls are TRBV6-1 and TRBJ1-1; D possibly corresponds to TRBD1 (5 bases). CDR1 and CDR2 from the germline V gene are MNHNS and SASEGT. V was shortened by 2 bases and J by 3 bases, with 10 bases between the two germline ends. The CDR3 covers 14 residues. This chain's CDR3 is CASSEWGGHTEAFF. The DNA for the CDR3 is TGTGCCAGCAGTGAATGGGGGGGTCACACTGAAGCTTTCTTT.

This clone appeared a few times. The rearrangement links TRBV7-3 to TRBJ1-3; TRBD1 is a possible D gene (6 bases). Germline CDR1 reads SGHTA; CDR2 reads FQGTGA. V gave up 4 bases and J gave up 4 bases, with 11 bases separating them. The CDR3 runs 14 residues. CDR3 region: CASSSLDRGNTIYF. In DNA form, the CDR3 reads TGTGCCAGCAGCTCCCTTGACAGGGGAAACACCATATATTTT.

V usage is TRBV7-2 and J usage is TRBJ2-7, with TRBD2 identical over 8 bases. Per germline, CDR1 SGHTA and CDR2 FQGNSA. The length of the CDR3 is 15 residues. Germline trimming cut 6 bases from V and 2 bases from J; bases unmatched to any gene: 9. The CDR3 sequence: CASSSTSGPAYEQYF. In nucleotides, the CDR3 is TGTGCCAGCAGTTCAACTAGCGGACCCGCCTACGAGCAGTACTTC.

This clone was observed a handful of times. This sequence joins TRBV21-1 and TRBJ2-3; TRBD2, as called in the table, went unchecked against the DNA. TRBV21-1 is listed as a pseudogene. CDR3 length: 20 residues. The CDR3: CASSETPGTSARSATDTQYF. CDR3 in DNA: TGTGCCAGCAGCGAGACGCCCGGGACTAGCGCCCGGAGCGCAACAGATACGCAGTATTTT.

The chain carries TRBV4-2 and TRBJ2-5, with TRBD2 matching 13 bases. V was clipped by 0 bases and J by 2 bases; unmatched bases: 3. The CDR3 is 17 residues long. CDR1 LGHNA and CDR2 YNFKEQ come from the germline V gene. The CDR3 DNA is TGTGCCAGCAGCCAAGAAGGGACTAGCGGGACACAAGAGACCCAGTACTTC. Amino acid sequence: CASSQEGTSGTQETQYF.

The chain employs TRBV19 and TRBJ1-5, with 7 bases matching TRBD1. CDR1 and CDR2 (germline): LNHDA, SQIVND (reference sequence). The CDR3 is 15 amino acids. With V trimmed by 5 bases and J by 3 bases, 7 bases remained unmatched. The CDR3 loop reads CASSLRQGVNQPQHF. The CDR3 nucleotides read TGTGCCAGTAGTCTTCGACAGGGAGTCAATCAGCCCCAGCATTTT.

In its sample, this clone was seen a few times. Here the CDR3 reads CASSQQGTSSGANVLTF. The CDR3 bases are TGCGCCAGCAGCCAGCAGGGGACCAGCTCTGGGGCCAACGTCCTGACTTTC. This sequence joins TRBV4-1 and TRBJ2-6, with D maybe TRBD1 (6 bases). Germline V gives CDR1 MGHRA, CDR2 YSYEKL. Trimming took off 3 bases at V and 0 bases at J, with 12 bases between the two ends. The CDR3 extends over 17 amino acids.

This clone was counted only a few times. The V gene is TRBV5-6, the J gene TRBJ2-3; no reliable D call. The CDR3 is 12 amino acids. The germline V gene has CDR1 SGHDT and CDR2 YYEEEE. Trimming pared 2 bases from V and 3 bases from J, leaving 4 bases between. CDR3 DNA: TGTGCCAGCAGCTTTACAACAGATACGCAGTATTTT. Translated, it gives CASSFTTDTQYF.

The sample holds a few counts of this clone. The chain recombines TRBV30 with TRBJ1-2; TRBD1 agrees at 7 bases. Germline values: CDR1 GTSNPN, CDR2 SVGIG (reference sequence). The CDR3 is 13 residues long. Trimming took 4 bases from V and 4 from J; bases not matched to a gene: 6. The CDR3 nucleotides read TGTGCCTGGACCCACAGGGGCCCCTATGGCTACACCTTC. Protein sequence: CAWTHRGPYGYTF.

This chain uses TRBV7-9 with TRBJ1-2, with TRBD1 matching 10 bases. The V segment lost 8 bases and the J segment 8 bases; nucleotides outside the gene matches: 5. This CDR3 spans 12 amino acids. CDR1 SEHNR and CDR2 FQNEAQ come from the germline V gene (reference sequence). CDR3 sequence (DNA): TGTGCCAGCGGACAGGGGGAAGGGGGCTACACCTTC. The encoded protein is CASGQGEGGYTF.

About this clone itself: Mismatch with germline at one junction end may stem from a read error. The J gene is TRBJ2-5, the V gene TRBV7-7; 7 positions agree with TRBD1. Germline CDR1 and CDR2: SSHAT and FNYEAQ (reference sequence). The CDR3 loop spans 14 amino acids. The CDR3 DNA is TGTGCTAGCAGCTTGGGACAGAACCAAGAGACCCAGTACTTC. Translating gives CASSLGQNQETQYF.

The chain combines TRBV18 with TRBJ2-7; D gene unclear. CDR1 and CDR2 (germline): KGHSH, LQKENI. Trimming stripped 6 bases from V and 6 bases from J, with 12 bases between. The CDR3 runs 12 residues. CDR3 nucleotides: TGTGCCAGCTCCGCCGTTCCGGGCGAGCAGTACTTC. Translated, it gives CASSAVPGEQYF. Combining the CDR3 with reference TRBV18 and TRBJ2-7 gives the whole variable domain NAGVMQNPRHLVRRRGQEARLRCSPMKGHSHVYWYRQLPEEGLKFMVYLQKENIIDESGMPKERFSAEFPKEGPSILRIQQVVRGDSAAYFCASSAVPGEQYFGPGTRLTVT.

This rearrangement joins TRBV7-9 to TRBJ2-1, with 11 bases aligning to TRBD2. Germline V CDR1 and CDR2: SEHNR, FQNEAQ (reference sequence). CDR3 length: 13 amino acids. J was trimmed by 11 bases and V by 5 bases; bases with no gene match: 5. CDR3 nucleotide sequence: TGTGCCAGCAGCCCGCCGACTAGCGGGAAGCAGTTCTTC. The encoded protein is CASSPPTSGKQFF.

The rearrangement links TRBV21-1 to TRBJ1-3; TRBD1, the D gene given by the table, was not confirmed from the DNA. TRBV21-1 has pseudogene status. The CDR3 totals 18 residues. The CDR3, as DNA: TGTGCCAGCACCGTGGACTCCGGGACAGATGACTCTGGAAACACCATATATTTT. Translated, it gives CASTVDSGTDDSGNTIYF.

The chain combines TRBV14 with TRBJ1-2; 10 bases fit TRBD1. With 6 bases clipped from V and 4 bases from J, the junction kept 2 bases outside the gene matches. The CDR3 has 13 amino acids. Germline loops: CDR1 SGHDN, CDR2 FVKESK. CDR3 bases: TGTGCCAGCAGTCGGGACAGGGGCTATGGCTACACCTTC. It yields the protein CASSRDRGYGYTF.

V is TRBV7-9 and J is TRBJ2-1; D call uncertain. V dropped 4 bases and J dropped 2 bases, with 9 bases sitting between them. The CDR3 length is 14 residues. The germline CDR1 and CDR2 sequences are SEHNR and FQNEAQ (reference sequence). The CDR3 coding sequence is TGTGCCAGCAGCTCCCGGAGCGCCTACAATGAGCAGTTCTTC. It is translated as CASSSRSAYNEQFF.

The CDR3 here is CASGLPSGRELYNEQFF. CDR3 nucleotide sequence: TGTGCTAGTGGCCTCCCATCCGGGCGGGAGTTGTACAATGAGCAGTTCTTC. The chain joins TRBV12-5 to TRBJ2-1; TRBD2 matches 7 bases. The ends lost 6 bases at V and 4 bases at J; junction bases unmatched: 15. The germline V gene encodes CDR1 LGHNT and CDR2 FRNRAP. The CDR3 runs 17 residues.

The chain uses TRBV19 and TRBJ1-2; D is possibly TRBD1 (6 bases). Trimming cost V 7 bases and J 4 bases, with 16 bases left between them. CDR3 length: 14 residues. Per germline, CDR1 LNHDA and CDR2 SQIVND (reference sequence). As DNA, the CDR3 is TGTGCCAGTACCAATCCGGGACAAGTCTATGGCTACACCTTC. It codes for CASTNPGQVYGYTF.

This chain's CDR3 is CASSQGAGGNTEAFF. In nucleotides, the CDR3 is TGTGCCAGCAGCCAAGGGGCAGGGGGGAACACTGAAGCTTTCTTT. The chain has TRBV9 and TRBJ1-1; 7 bases line up with TRBD1. Germline V gene lookup returns CDR1 SGDLS and CDR2 YYNGEE. V lost 4 bases to trimming and J lost 1 base; unmatched junction nucleotides: 7. The CDR3 spans 15 residues.

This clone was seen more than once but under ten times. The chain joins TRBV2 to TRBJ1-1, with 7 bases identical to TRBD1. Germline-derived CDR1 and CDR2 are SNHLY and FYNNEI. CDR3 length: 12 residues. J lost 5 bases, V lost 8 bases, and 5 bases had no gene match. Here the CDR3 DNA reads TGTGCCAGCGGCCGGGACAGAACTGAAGCTTTCTTT. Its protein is CASGRDRTEAFF.